A selection of T cell receptor beta chains follows, all from one sample in a study of cytotoxic CD8 clonotypes in ibrutinib-treated CLL. Libraries were prepared by immunoSEQ multiplex PCR; TCRdb keeps only in-frame clonotypes and omits some of them. The sample contains some 92,000 clones, approximately 71% of which appear only once. The material sequenced was PBMCs, taken after 24 months of ibrutinib treatment. The receptors stem from a human donor with chronic lymphocytic leukemia. CDR3s include the opening cysteine and the closing phenylalanine or tryptophan. The order of the fields is J gene, V gene, clone size, D gene, CDR3 protein, CDR3 DNA. D genes are given only for firm matches. The size field is filled for only some rows; it gives once, few, many or a size class.

TRBJ1-5	TRBV2	few	.	CASRRGPFDQPQHF	TGTGCCAGCAGGCGGGGGCCCTTCGATCAGCCCCAGCATTTT
TRBJ2-7	TRBV7-2	.	TRBD2	CASSLALAGARSYEQYF	TGTGCCAGCAGCTTAGCCCTAGCGGGGGCCCGTTCCTACGAGCAGTACTTC
TRBJ1-2	TRBV4-2	few	.	CASSQDPGYGYTF	TGTGCCAGCAGCCAAGATCCTGGGTATGGCTACACCTTC
TRBJ1-1	TRBV27	.	.	CASSLYGGPNTEAFF	TGTGCCAGCAGTTTATATGGGGGGCCGAACACTGAAGCTTTCTTT
TRBJ2-7	TRBV9	once	.	CASSVGQNPYEQYF	TGTGCCAGCAGCGTAGGACAAAATCCCTACGAGCAGTACTTC
TRBJ2-2	TRBV6-1	.	.	CASSEQVVGDTGELFF	TGTGCCAGCAGTGAACAGGTGGTAGGAGACACCGGGGAGCTGTTTTTT
TRBJ2-7	TRBV6-1	.	.	CASRKGTSYEQYF	TGTGCCAGCAGAAAGGGGACCTCCTACGAGCAGTACTTC
TRBJ2-1	TRBV5-1	many	.	CASSWGVPGGEQFF	TGCGCCAGCAGCTGGGGCGTACCCGGAGGAGAGCAGTTCTTC
TRBJ1-5	TRBV6-1	few	.	CASSVTAQGQPQHF	TGTGCCAGCAGTGTGACAGCCCAAGGGCAGCCCCAGCATTTT
TRBJ1-1	TRBV5-6	.	.	CASSLIDRRNTEAFF	TGTGCCAGCAGCTTGATCGATCGGCGAAACACTGAAGCTTTCTTT
TRBJ1-5	TRBV28	.	.	CASTSPQGGNQPQHF	TGTGCCAGCACATCCCCCCAAGGTGGCAATCAGCCCCAGCATTTT
TRBJ1-5	TRBV2	many	.	CASSEGGPQHF	TGTGCCAGCAGTGAAGGCGGGCCCCAGCATTTT
TRBJ1-2	TRBV4-1	.	.	CASSQASVGYTF	TGCGCCAGCAGCCAAGCCTCGGTTGGCTACACCTTC
TRBJ1-1	TRBV6-6	.	.	CASSYQNTEAFF	TGTGCCAGCAGTTACCAAAACACTGAAGCTTTCTTT
TRBJ2-7	TRBV28	.	.	CASSPRLGRSEYEQYF	TGTGCCAGCAGTCCAAGGCTCGGACGTTCGGAATACGAGCAGTACTTC
TRBJ2-3	TRBV7-2	few	TRBD1	CASSFIYGTGADTQYF	TGTGCCAGCAGCTTTATTTACGGGACAGGGGCCGATACGCAGTATTTT
TRBJ1-5	TRBV18	.	.	CASSPGNSNQPQHF	TGTGCCAGCTCACCAGGGAATAGCAATCAGCCCCAGCATTTT
TRBJ2-7	TRBV19	.	.	CASRPGGRGYEQYF	TGTGCCAGTAGACCCGGGGGACGGGGATACGAGCAGTACTTC
TRBJ2-7	TRBV10-3	.	TRBD1	CAITPGQGSHEQYF	TGTGCCATCACCCCGGGACAGGGGTCCCACGAGCAGTACTTC
TRBJ1-1	TRBV7-9	.	.	CASSLAPIGVNTEAFF	TGTGCCAGCAGCTTAGCTCCCATAGGCGTGAACACTGAAGCTTTCTTT
TRBJ2-7	TRBV9	.	.	CASSVSGQTEEQYF	TGTGCCAGCAGCGTATCCGGACAGACTGAAGAGCAGTACTTC
TRBJ2-7	TRBV18	few	TRBD2	CASSPPLAETYEQYF	TGTGCCAGCTCACCCCCTCTAGCGGAAACCTACGAGCAGTACTTC
TRBJ2-7	TRBV30	.	.	CAWRVQGTYEQYF	TGTGCCTGGAGGGTCCAGGGAACCTACGAGCAGTACTTC
TRBJ1-5	TRBV2	few	TRBD1	CATRQGRQPQHF	TGTGCCACCAGACAGGGGAGGCAGCCCCAGCATTTT
TRBJ2-5	TRBV6-1	.	.	CASSEVPGPRAQYF	TGTGCCAGCAGTGAAGTGCCGGGGCCGCGGGCCCAGTACTTC
TRBJ1-3	TRBV7-9	.	TRBD1	CASSADPGQGGEYF	TGTGCCAGCAGCGCCGACCCGGGACAGGGAGGCGAATATTTT
TRBJ1-1	TRBV7-2	once	.	CASSSGGNTEAFF	TGTGCCAGCAGCTCGGGGGGGAACACTGAAGCTTTCTTT
TRBJ1-5	TRBV19	.	TRBD1	CASSIAGQGLGQPQHF	TGTGCCAGTAGTATTGCGGGACAGGGGTTAGGCCAGCCCCAGCATTTT
TRBJ2-7	TRBV7-8	few	TRBD1	CASSLGQGIGLRF	TGTGCCAGCAGCTTAGGACAGGGGATAGGATTGAGATTC
TRBJ2-7	TRBV6-1	.	TRBD2	CASKTGSGTYEQYF	TGTGCCAGCAAAACAGGAAGCGGGACGTACGAGCAGTACTTC
TRBJ1-2	TRBV29-1	.	.	CSVVEGNYGYTF	TGCAGCGTTGTAGAAGGGAACTATGGCTACACCTTC
TRBJ2-5	TRBV15	.	TRBD2	CATSLGRVGETQYF	TGTGCCACCAGTCTCGGGAGGGTGGGGGAGACCCAGTACTTC
TRBJ2-1	TRBV28	.	TRBD2	CASRASGSGEQFF	TGTGCCAGCAGGGCTAGCGGGAGTGGGGAGCAGTTCTTC
TRBJ1-2	TRBV29-1	.	TRBD1	CSAEGASPSNYGYTF	TGCAGCGCCGAGGGGGCTTCCCCATCCAACTATGGCTACACCTTC
TRBJ2-1	TRBV11-1	.	.	CASSLERYNEQFF	TGTGCCAGCAGCTTAGAGCGGTACAATGAGCAGTTCTTC
TRBJ2-3	TRBV5-1	.	TRBD2	CASKVAGADTQYF	TGCGCCAGCAAGGTAGCGGGAGCAGATACGCAGTATTTT
TRBJ2-7	TRBV4-1	.	.	CASSQVGRLHEQYF	TGCGCCAGCAGCCAAGTTGGCCGGTTACACGAGCAGTACTTC
TRBJ2-5	TRBV7-6	.	TRBD1	CASSLPGGEVETQYF	TGTGCCAGCAGCTTACCAGGGGGCGAGGTGGAGACCCAGTACTTC
TRBJ2-7	TRBV7-9	.	.	CASSPGRRYEQYF	TGTGCCAGCAGCCCGGGAAGACGCTACGAGCAGTACTTC
TRBJ1-3	TRBV15	.	.	CATSRERGFSGNTIYF	TGTGCCACCAGCAGAGAGAGGGGGTTCTCTGGAAACACCATATATTTT